This entry describes one T cell receptor (beta chain). Profiling relied on immunoSEQ multiplex PCR, and the TCRdb table lists in-frame clones only, not all of them. The sample contains around 80,000 clones, over 85% of which appear only once. This sample was included in a study of T cell changes during pregnancy in multiple sclerosis. This CDR3 is 15 amino acids long. Germline CDR1 is MGHRA and CDR2 is YSYEKL. Trimming took 0 bases from V and 2 from J, leaving 10 bases between them. This chain links TRBV4-1 with TRBJ1-1; no clear D gene. Here the sequenced sample was peripheral blood, taken in the second trimester of pregnancy. This sequence originates from a female donor in good health, enrolled as a control in a pregnancy study. The chain's CDR3 is CASSQDPGLNTEAFF. The CDR3 nucleotides read TGCGCCAGCAGCCAAGATCCCGGGTTAAACACTGAAGCTTTCTTT.